The 11 T cell receptor beta chains presented below share a single source sample, sequenced in a study of blood T cell repertoires in COVID-19. Data came from immunoSEQ multiplex PCR; TCRdb stores just in-frame clones and leaves some out. Of hundreds of thousands of clones in the sample, roughly 90% were seen once. Sequencing was performed on PBMCs or T cells enriched from blood (not recorded which). Receptors originate from a man in his sixties who had recovered from COVID-19.

V usage is TRBV18 and J usage is TRBJ1-5, with D possibly TRBD1 on 6 matching bases. Trimming left V 2 bases short and J 8 bases short, with 13 bases between. The CDR3 is made up of 14 amino acids. Germline V lookup: CDR1 KGHSH, CDR2 LQKENI. This CDR3 is CASSPGGSPEPQHF. CDR3 bases: TGTGCCAGCTCACCAGGGGGCAGCCCTGAGCCCCAGCATTTT.

CDR3 region: CASRHRQGAGEQFF. In nucleotides, the CDR3 is TGTGCCAGCAGGCATCGACAGGGGGCCGGTGAGCAGTTCTTC. The chain has TRBV7-9 and TRBJ2-1; the match to TRBD1 covers 10 bases. Trimming at V came to 6 bases and at J to 9 bases, leaving 8 bases not matched to a gene. The CDR3 covers 14 residues. Germline V gene sequence: CDR1 SEHNR, CDR2 FQNEAQ (reference sequence).

This chain joins TRBV2 and TRBJ1-2; D gene unclear. This CDR3 has 13 residues. Germline V gene sequence: CDR1 SNHLY, CDR2 FYNNEI. V was pared by 7 bases and J by 2 bases, with 11 bases between. The CDR3: CASIISRNYGYTF. CDR3 bases: TGTGCCAGCATTATCTCTAGGAACTATGGCTACACCTTC.

V usage is TRBV19 and J usage is TRBJ1-1; perhaps TRBD1 as D (5 bases). Germline CDR1 LNHDA, CDR2 SQIVND (reference sequence). Trimming took 7 bases from V and 3 from J, leaving 15 bases between them. CDR3 size: 14 residues. This CDR3 is CASMWEGVDTEAFF. The CDR3 DNA reads as TGTGCCAGTATGTGGGAAGGGGTGGACACTGAAGCTTTCTTT.

The gene calls are TRBV2 and TRBJ2-1; D is unresolved. The CDR3 sequence is 13 residues long. CDR1 SNHLY and CDR2 FYNNEI come from the germline V gene. V lost 8 bases and J lost 2, with 10 bases in between. CDR3: CASGIATYNEQFF. CDR3 nucleotide sequence: TGTGCCAGCGGCATAGCCACCTACAATGAGCAGTTCTTC. Full variable domain (remainder filled in from reference TRBV2 and TRBJ2-1): EPEVTQTPSHQVTQMGQEVILRCVPISNHLYFYWYRQILGQKVEFLVSFYNNEISEKSEIFDDQFSVERPDGSNFTLKIRSTKLEDSAMYFCASGIATYNEQFFGPGTRLTVL.

J is TRBJ1-4 and V is TRBV7-9, with 8 bases fitting TRBD1. The CDR3 has 15 residues. The J segment lost 5 bases and the V segment lost 5 bases, leaving 7 bases of the junction unmatched. The germline CDR1 and CDR2 sequences are SEHNR and FQNEAQ (reference sequence). CDR3 protein: CASSITGTGNEKLFF. Written as DNA, the CDR3 is TGTGCCAGCAGCATCACCGGGACAGGAAATGAAAAACTGTTTTTT.

The CDR3: CASKAGTGENIQYF. In nucleotides, the CDR3 is TGTGCCAGCAAAGCAGGGACAGGGGAAAACATTCAGTACTTC. The V and J genes are TRBV2 and TRBJ2-4, with 10 bases identical to TRBD1. The CDR3 consists of 14 residues. The V segment lost 7 bases and the J segment 5 bases; nucleotides outside the gene matches: 5. Per the germline V gene, CDR1 is SNHLY and CDR2 is FYNNEI. Supplemented by reference TRBV2 and TRBJ2-4, the full variable domain reads EPEVTQTPSHQVTQMGQEVILRCVPISNHLYFYWYRQILGQKVEFLVSFYNNEISEKSEIFDDQFSVERPDGSNFTLKIRSTKLEDSAMYFCASKAGTGENIQYFGAGTRLSVL.

The chain combines TRBV18 with TRBJ2-1; TRBD1 aligns across 7 bases. The ends lost 5 bases at V and 4 bases at J; junction bases unmatched: 5. The CDR3 spans 14 residues. In germline, CDR1 is KGHSH, CDR2 LQKENI. The CDR3 DNA is TGTGCCAGCTCATGGGACAGTCAATACAATGAGCAGTTCTTC. The encoded protein is CASSWDSQYNEQFF.

This chain links TRBV3-1 (or the pseudogene TRBV3-2) with TRBJ2-1; no reliable D call. The germline gives CDR1 LGHDT, CDR2 YNNKEL (reference sequence). The CDR3 is made up of 17 amino acids. Deletions cut 5 bases from V and 4 bases from J, with 21 bases between. This CDR3 is CASSRTFVSFPYNEQFF. The CDR3 coding sequence is TGTGCCAGCAGCAGAACGTTTGTGAGTTTTCCATACAATGAGCAGTTCTTC.

This chain uses TRBV5-1 with TRBJ1-5; D may be TRBD1 (5 bases). The CDR3 consists of 15 residues. Per the germline V gene, CDR1 is SGHRS and CDR2 is YFSETQ. The V and J ends lost 0 bases and 7 bases respectively, with 14 bases between them. Written as DNA, the CDR3 is TGCGCCAGCAGCTTGGAGGGCAGGGATGACCAGCCCCAGCATTTT. Amino acids: CASSLEGRDDQPQHF. Looking up the rest from reference TRBV5-1 and TRBJ1-5 gives the full variable domain: KAGVTQTPRYLIKTRGQQVTLSCSPISGHRSVSWYQQTPGQGLQFLFEYFSETQRNKGNFPGRFSGRQFSNSRSEMNVSTLELGDSALYLCASSLEGRDDQPQHFGDGTRLSIL.

This clone is a singleton in its sample. The chain is built from TRBV11-2 and TRBJ2-1, with 9 positions matching TRBD2. The J segment lost 6 bases and the V segment lost 5 bases, leaving 5 bases of the junction unmatched. The CDR3 spans 14 residues. Germline CDR1 is SGHAT and CDR2 is FQNNGV. CDR3 DNA sequence: TGTGCCAGCAGCAATCGACTAGCGGTCAATGAGCAGTTCTTC. Translating it yields CASSNRLAVNEQFF.